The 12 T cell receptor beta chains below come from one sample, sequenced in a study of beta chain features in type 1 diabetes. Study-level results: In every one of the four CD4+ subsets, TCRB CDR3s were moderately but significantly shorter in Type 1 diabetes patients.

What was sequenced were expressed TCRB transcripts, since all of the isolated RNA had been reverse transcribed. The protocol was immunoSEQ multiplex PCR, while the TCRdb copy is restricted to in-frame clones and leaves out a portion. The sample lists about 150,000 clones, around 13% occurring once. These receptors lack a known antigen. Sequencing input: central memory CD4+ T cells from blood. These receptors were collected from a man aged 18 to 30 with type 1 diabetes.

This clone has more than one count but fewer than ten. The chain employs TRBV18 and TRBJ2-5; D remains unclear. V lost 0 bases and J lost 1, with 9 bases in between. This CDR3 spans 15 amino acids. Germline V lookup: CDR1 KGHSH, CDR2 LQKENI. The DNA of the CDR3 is TGTGCCAGCTCACCACCGTCTCAGACCCAAGAGACCCAGTACTTC. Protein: CASSPPSQTQETQYF.

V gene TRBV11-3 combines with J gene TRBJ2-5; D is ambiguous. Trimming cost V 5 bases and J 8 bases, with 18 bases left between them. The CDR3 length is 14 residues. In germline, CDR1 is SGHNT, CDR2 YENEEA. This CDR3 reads CASSTSPTQGTQYF. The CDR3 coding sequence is TGTGCCAGCAGCACCAGTCCCACGCAAGGAACCCAGTACTTC.

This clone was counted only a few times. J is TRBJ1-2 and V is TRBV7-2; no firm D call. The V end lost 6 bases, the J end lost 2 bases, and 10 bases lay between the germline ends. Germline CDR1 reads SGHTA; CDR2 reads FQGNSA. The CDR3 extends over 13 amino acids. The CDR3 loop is CASRGTANYGYTF. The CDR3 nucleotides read TGTGCCAGCAGGGGAACAGCGAACTATGGCTACACCTTC.

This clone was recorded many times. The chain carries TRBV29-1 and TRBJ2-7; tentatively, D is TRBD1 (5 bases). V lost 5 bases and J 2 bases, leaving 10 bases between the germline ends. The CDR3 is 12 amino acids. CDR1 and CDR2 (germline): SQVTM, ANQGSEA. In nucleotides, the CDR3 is TGCAGCGTTTCGCCAGGGCCCTACGAGCAGTACTTC. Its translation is CSVSPGPYEQYF.

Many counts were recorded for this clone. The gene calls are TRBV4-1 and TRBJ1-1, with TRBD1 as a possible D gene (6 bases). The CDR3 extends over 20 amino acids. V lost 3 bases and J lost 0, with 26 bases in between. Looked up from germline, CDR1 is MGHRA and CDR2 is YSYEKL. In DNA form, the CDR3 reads TGCGCCAGCAGCCATTCCAGGGGAAGGGGATTGATCGCTTTGAACACTGAAGCTTTCTTT. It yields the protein CASSHSRGRGLIALNTEAFF.

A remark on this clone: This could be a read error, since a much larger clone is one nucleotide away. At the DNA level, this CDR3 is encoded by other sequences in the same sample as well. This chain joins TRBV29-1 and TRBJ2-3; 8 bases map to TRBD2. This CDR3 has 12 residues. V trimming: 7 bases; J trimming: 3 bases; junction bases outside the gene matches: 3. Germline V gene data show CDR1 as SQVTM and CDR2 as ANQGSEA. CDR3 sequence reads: CSAGGETDTQYF. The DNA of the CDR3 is TGCAGCGCGGGAGGGGAAACAGATACGCAGTATTTT.

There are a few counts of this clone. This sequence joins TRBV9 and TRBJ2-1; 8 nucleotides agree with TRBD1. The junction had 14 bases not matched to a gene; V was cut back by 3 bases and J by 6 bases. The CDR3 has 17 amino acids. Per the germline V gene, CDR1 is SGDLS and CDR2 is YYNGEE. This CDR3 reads CASSDRPTGVRINEQFF. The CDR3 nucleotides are TGTGCCAGCAGCGATAGACCGACAGGGGTGAGGATCAATGAGCAGTTCTTC.

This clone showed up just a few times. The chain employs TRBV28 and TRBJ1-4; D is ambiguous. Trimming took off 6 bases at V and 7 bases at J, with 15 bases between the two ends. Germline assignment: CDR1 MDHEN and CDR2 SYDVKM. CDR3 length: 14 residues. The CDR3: CASRRTHGTEKLFF. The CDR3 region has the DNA TGTGCCAGCAGGCGGACCCACGGCACTGAAAAACTGTTTTTT.

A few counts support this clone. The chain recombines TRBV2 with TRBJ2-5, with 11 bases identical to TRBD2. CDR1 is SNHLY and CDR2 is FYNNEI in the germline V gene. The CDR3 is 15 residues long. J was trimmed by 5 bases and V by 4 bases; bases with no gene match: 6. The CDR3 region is CASSGATSGVETQYF. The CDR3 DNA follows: TGTGCCAGCAGTGGCGCGACTAGCGGGGTGGAGACCCAGTACTTC.

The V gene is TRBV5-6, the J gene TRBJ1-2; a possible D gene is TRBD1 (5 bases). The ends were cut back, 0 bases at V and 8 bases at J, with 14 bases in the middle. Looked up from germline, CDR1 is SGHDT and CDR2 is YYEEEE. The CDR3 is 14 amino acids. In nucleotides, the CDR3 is TGTGCCAGCAGCTTGGGACAGAGTCTAGGAGGCTACACCTTC. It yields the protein CASSLGQSLGGYTF.

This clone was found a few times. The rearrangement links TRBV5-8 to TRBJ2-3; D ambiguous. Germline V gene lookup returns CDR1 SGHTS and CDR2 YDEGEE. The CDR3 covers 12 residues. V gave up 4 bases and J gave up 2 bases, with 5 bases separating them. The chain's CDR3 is CASSDTTDTQYF. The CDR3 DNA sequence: TGTGCCAGCAGCGATACCACAGATACGCAGTATTTT.

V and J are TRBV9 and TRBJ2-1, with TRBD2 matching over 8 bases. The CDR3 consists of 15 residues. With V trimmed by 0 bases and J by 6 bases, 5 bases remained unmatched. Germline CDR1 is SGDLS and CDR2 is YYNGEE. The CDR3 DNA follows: TGTGCCAGCAGCGTAGCCAGCGGGGGCACCAATGAGCAGTTCTTC. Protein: CASSVASGGTNEQFF.